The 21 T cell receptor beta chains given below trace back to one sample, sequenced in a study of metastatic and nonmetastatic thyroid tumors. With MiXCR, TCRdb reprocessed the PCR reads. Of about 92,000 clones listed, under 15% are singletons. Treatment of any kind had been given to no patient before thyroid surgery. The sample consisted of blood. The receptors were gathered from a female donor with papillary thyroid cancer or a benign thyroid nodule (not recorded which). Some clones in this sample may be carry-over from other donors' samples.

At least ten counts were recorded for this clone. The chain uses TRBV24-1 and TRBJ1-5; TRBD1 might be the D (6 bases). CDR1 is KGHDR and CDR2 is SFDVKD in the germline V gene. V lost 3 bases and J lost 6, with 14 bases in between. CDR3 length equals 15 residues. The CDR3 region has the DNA TGTGCCACCAGTGATGACCGGGGGGGGGCTCAGCCCCAGCATTTT. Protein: CATSDDRGGAQPQHF.

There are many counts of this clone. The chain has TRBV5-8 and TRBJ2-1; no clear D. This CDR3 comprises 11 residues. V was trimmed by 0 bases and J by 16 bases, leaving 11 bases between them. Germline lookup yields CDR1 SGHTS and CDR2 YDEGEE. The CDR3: CASSLARINFF. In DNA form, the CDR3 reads TGTGCCAGCAGCTTGGCCCGAATTAATTTCTTC.

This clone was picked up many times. CDR3 nucleotide sequence: TGTGCCAGCAGCCACGTATCACAGGGGGCAAAAACTGAAGCTTTCTTT. It is translated as CASSHVSQGAKTEAFF. The chain is built from TRBV4-2 and TRBJ1-1; 9 bases map to TRBD1. The germline V gene encodes CDR1 LGHNA and CDR2 YNFKEQ. The CDR3 is 16 amino acids. Trimming cost V 3 bases and J 5 bases; bases outside gene matches: 10.

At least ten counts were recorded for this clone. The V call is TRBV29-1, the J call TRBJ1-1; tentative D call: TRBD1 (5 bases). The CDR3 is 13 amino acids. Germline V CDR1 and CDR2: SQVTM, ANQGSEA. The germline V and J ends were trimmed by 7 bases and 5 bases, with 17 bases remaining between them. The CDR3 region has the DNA TGCAGCGCCTGCGCGGGGGGACTAACTGAAGCTTTCTTT. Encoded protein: CSACAGGLTEAFF.

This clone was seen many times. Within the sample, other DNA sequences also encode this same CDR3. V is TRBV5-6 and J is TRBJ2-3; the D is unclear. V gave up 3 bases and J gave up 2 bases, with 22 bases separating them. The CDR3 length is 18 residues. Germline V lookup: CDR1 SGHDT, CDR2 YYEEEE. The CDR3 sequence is CASSSAGSSPWDTDTQYF. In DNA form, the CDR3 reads TGTGCCAGCAGCTCTGCCGGTTCGTCTCCCTGGGACACAGATACGCAGTATTTT.

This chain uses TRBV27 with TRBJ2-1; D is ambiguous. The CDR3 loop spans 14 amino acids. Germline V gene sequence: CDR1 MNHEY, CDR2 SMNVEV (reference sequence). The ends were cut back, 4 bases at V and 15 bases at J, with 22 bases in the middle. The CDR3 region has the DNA TGTGCCAGCAGTTACGAGAGCTCCTACAATGAGAGGTTCTTC. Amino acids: CASSYESSYNERFF.

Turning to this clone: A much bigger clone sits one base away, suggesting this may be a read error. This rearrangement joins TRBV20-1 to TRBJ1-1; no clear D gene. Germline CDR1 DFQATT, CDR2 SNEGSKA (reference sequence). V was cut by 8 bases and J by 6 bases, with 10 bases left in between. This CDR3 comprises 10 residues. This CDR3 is CSSDLPEAFF. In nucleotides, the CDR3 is TGCAGTTCAGACCTGCCTGAAGCTTTCTTT.

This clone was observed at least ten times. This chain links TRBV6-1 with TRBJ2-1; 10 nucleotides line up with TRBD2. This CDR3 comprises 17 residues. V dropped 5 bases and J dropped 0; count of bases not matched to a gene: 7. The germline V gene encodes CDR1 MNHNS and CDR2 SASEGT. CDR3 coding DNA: TGTGCCAGCAGTAAGGGGAGGACTAGCGGCTCCTACAATGAGCAGTTCTTC. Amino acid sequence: CASSKGRTSGSYNEQFF.

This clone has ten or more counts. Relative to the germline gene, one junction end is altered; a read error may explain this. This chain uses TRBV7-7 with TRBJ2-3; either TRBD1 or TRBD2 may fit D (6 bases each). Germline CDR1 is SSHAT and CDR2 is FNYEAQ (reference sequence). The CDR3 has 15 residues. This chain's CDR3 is CASSLGGGPVDTQYF. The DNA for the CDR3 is TGTGCTAGCAGCTTAGGTGGGGGGCCGGTAGATACGCAGTATTTT.

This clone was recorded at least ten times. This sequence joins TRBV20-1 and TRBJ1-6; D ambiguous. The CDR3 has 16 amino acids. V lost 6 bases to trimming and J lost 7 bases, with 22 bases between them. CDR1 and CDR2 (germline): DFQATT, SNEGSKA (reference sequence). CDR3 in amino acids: CSAARLHGWSNSPLHF. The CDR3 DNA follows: TGCAGTGCGGCCAGGCTGCACGGCTGGTCGAATTCACCCCTCCACTTT.

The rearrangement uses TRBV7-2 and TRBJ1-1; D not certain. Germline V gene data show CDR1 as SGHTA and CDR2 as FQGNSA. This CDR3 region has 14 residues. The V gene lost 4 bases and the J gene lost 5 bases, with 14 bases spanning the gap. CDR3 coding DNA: TGTGCCAGCAGCTACCCGGTGGGGAAAACTGAAGCTTTCTTT. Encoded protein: CASSYPVGKTEAFF.

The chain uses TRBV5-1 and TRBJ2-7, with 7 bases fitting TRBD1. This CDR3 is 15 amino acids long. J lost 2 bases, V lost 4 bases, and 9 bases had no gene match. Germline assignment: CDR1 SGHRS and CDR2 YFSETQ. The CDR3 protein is CASSLRRDSPYEQYF. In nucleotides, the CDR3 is TGCGCCAGCAGCCTCCGCCGGGACAGTCCCTACGAGCAGTACTTC.

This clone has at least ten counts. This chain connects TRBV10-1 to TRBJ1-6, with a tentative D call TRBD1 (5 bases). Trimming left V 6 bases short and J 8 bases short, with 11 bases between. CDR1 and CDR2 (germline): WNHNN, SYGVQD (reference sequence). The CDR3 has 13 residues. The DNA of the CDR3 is TGCGCCAGCAGCGGGACCCGGGATTCACCCCTCCACTTT. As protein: CASSGTRDSPLHF.

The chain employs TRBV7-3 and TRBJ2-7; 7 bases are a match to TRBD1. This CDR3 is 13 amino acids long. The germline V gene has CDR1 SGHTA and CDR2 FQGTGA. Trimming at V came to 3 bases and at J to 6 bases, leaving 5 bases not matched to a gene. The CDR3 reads CASSLTGKGEQYF. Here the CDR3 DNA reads TGTGCCAGCAGCTTGACAGGGAAAGGCGAGCAGTACTTC.

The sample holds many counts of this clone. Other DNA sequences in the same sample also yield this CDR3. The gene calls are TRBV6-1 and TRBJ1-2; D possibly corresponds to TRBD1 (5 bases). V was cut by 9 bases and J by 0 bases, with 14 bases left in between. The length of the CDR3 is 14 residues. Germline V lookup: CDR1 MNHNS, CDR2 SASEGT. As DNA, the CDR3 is TGTGCCAGTCGGGAGGGGTTCGCTAACTATGGCTACACCTTC. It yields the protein CASREGFANYGYTF.

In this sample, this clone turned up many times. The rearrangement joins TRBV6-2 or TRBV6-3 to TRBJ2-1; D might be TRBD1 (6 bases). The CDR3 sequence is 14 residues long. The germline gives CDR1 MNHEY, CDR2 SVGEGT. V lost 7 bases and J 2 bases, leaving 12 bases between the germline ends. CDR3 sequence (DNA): TGTGCCAGCACGGGGACACTAGCCTACAATGAGCAGTTCTTC. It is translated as CASTGTLAYNEQFF.

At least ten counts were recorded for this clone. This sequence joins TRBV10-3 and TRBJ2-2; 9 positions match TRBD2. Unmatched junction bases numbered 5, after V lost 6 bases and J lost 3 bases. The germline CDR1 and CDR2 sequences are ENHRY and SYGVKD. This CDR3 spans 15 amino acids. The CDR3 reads CAISRTSEDTGELFF. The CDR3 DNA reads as TGTGCCATCAGCCGGACTAGCGAGGACACCGGGGAGCTGTTTTTT.

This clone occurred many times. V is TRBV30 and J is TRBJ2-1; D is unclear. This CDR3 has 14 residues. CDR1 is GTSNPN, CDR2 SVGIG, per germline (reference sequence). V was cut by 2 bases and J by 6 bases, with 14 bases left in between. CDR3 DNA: TGTGCCTGGAGTCCTTCCGTAGCCCTCAATGAGCAGTTCTTC. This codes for CAWSPSVALNEQFF.

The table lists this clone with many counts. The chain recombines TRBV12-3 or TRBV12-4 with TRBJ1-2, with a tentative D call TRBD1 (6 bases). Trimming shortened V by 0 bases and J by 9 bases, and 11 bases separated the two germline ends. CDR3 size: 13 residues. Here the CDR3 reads CASSLAQGTSYTF. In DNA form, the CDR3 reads TGTGCCAGCAGTTTAGCGCAGGGGACGAGCTACACCTTC.

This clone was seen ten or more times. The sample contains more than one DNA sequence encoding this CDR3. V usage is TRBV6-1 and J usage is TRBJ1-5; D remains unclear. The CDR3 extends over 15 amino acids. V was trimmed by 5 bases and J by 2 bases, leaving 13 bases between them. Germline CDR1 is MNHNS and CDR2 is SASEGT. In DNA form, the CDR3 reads TGTGCCAGCAGTAGAGCCGGGGTGGGCAATCAGCCCCAGCATTTT. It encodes CASSRAGVGNQPQHF.

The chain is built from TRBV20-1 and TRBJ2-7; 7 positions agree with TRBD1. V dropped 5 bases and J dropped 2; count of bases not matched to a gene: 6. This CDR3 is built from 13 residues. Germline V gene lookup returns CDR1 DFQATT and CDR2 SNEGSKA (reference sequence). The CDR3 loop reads CSAPDRVTYEQYF. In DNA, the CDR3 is TGCAGTGCTCCAGACAGGGTCACCTACGAGCAGTACTTC.